Detailed here is one TCR beta chain. The antigen remains undetermined. Germline V CDR1 and CDR2: SQVTM, ANQGSEA. This CDR3 comprises 11 residues. This sample is part of a study of post-analysis software for immune sequencing data. Study-level findings and limits: Four to six TRBV segments (TRBV5-6, TRBV5-1 and TRBV20-1 among them) occurred more frequently in patients than in controls.

cDNA libraries for TCR beta contained unique molecular identifiers. There were 1 to 10 million T cells, and about half a million cDNA molecules came from them. TCRdb passed the PCR reads through MiXCR, listing each CDR3 protein once. The profile shows roughly 400,000 distinct CDR3 sequences, roughly 38% of them singletons. This rearrangement joins TRBV29-1 to TRBJ2-7, with D perhaps matching TRBD1 or TRBD2 (5 bases each). Gene TRBJ2-5 matches the end of the DNA better, so the J call may be wrong. The sequencing sample was made of blood. The receptor's source is a girl aged 2-15 years with multiple sclerosis. CDR3 in DNA: TGCAGCCCCCTGTGGGGGGAGACCCAGTACTTC. It yields the protein CSPLWGETQYF.